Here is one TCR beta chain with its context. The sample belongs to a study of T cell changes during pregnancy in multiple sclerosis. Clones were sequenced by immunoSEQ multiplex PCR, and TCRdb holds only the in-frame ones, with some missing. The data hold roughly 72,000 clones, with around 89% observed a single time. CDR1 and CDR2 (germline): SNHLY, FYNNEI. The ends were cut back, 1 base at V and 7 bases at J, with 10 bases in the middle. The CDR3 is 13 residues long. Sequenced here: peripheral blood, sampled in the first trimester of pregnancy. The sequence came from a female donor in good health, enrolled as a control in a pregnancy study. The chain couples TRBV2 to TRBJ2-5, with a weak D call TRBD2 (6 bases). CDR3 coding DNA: TGTGCCAGCAGTGAAGGGGGGGTTTCGACCCAGTACTTC. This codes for CASSEGGVSTQYF.